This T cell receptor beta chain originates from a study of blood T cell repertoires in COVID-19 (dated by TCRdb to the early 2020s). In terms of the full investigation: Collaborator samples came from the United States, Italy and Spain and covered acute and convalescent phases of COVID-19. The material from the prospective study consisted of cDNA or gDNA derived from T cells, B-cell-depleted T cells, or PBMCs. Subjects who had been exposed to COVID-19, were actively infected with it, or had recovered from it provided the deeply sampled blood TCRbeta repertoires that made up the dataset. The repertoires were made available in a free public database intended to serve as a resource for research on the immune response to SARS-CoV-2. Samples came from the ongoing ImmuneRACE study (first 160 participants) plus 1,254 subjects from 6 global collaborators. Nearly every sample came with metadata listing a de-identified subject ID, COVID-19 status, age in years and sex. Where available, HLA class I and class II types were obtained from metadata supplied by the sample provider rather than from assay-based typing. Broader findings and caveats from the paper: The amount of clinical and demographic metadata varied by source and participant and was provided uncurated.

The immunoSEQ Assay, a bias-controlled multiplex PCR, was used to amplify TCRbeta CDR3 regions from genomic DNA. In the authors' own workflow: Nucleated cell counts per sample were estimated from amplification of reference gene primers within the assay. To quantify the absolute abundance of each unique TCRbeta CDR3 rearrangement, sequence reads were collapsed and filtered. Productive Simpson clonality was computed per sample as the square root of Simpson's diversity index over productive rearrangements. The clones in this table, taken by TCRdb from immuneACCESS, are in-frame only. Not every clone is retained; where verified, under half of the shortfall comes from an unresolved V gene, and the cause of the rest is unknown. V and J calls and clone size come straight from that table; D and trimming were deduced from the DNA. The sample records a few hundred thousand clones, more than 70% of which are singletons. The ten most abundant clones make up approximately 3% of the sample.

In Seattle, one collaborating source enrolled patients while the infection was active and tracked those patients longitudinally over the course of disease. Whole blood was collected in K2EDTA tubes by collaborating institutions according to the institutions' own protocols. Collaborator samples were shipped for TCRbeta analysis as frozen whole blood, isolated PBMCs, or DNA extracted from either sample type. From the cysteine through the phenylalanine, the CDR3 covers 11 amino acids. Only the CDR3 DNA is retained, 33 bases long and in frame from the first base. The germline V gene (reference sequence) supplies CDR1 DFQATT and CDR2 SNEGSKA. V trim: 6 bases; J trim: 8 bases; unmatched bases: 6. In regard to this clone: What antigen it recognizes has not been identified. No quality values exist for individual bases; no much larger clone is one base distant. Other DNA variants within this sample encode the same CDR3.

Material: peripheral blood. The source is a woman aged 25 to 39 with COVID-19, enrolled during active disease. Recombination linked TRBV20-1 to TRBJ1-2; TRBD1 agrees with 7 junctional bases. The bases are TGCAGTGCCCAGACAGGGTTGGGCTACACCTTC. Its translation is CSAQTGLGYTF.